These T cell receptor beta chains were read from a single sample in a study of T-cell reconstitution after alpha-beta-depleted transplantation in children. TCRdb processed the PCR reads anew with MiXCR; each CDR3 protein has one entry. The repertoire has 200,000 or so distinct CDR3 sequences, roughly 7.1% of them found once; the top ten carry about 5.5%. The material sequenced was PBMCs, taken before TCRalphabeta/CD19-depleted stem cell transplant. Every receptor here comes from a boy younger than 10 with acute lymphoblastic leukemia, due to receive a stem cell transplant. Each CDR3 is given with its conserved first and last residue. Fields, in order: D gene, J gene, clone size, V gene, CDR3 DNA, CDR3 protein. D genes are given only for firm matches. Clone size is stated in some rows and not others, as once, few, many or a class when expanded.

. TRBJ2-7 few TRBV2 TGTGCCAGCAGGGTAGGGGGGAAGAACGAGCAGTACTTC CASRVGGKNEQYF
TRBD1 TRBJ1-2 few TRBV12-3/TRBV12-4 TGTGCCAGCAGAGACAGGGGGCAGGTCTATGGCTACACCTTC CASRDRGQVYGYTF
TRBD1 TRBJ2-7 many TRBV29-1 TGCAGCGTCATAAGGACAGGGGGCCTGGACGAGCAGTACTTC CSVIRTGGLDEQYF
TRBD1 TRBJ2-1 many TRBV12-5 TGTGCTAGTGGTTTATCGGGACAGGAAGAGCAGTTCTTC CASGLSGQEEQFF
. TRBJ2-7 . TRBV6-6 TGTGCCAGCAGTCCGGGACACCCCTACGAGCAGTACTTC CASSPGHPYEQYF
TRBD2 TRBJ2-5 many TRBV20-1 TGCAGTGCCCTAGGTCTAGGACTAGCGGGAGGGGGGGAGACCCAGTACTTC CSALGLGLAGGGETQYF
. TRBJ2-7 many TRBV15 TGTGCCACCAGCAGGGGCAACCAGGGGCTCTACGAGCAGTACTTC CATSRGNQGLYEQYF
. TRBJ1-5 many TRBV28 TGTGCCACCCGAACAGGCGGCCATCAGCCCCAGCATTTT CATRTGGHQPQHF
TRBD2 TRBJ2-1 many TRBV29-1 TGCAGCGTTGAAGGGGGACTAGCGGGGGGCCCAAGCTCCTACAATGAGCAGTTCTTC CSVEGGLAGGPSSYNEQFF
TRBD1 TRBJ1-4 many TRBV6-5 TGTGCCAGCAGTTACGACAGGGTGAATGAAAAACTGTTTTTT CASSYDRVNEKLFF